This T cell receptor (beta chain) was recovered during a study of spatial heterogeneity in lung cancer. A unique molecular identifier was carried by every single TCR cDNA molecule. TCRdb itself ran the 5' RACE reads through MiXCR, one entry per CDR3 protein. The table has about 4,400 distinct CDR3 sequences, over 5% seen once; the top ten hold about 35%. Time point defined: sample taken at primary tumor resection. Frozen PBMC, nontumor lung or tumor provided whole RNA, which was sequenced unsorted. Findings and limits, study-wide: One measure, the expanded intratumoral alpha and beta TCR count, tracked tumor mutation counts.

This clonotype has at least ten counts. Antigen: not known. Germline CDR1 is SQVTM and CDR2 is ANQGSEA. CDR3 size: 13 residues. The chain employs TRBV29-1 and TRBJ2-2; 7 bases line up with TRBD1. This sequence was found in a male donor with early-stage non-small cell lung cancer. Here the sequenced sample was lung tumor tissue, taken at surgery. The CDR3 is CGGRQGNTGELFF. CDR3 bases: TGCGGGGGAAGACAGGGCAACACCGGGGAGCTGTTTTTT.